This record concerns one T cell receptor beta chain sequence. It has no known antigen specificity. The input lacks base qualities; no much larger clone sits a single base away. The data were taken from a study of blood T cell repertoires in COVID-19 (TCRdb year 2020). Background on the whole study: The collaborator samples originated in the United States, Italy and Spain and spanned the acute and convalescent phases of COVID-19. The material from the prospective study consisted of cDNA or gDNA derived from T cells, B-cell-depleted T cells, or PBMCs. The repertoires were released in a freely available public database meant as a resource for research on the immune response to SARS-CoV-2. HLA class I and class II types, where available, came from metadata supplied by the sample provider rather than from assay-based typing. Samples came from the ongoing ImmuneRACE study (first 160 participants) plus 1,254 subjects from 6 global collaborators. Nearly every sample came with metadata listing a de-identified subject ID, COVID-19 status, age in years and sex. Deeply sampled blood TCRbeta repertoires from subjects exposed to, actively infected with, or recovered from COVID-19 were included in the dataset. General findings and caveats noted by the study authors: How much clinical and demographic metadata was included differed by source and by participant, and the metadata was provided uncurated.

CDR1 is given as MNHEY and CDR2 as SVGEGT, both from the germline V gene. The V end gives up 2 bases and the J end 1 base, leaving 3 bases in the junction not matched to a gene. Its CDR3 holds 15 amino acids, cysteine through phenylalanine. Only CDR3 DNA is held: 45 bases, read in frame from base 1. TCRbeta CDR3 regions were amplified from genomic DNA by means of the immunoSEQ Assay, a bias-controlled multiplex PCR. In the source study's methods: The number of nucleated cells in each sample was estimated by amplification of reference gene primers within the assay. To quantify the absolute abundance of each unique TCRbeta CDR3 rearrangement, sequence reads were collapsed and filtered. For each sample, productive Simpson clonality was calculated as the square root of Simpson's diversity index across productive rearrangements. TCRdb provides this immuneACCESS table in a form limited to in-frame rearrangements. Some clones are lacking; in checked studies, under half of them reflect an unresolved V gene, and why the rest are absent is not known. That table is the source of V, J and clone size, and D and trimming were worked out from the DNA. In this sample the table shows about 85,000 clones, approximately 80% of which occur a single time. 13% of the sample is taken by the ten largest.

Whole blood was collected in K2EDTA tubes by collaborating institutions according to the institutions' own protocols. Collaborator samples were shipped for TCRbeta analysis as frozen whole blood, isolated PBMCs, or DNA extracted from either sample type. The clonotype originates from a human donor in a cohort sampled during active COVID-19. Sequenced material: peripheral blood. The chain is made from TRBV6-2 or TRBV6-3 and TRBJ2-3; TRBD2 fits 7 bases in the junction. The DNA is TGTGCCAGCAGTTACCATGGGGGGGGCACAGATACGCAGTATTTT. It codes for CASSYHGGGTDTQYF.